These T cell receptor beta chains were read from a single sample in a study of response to subunit inactivated influenza vaccine. One entry per CDR3 protein results from TCRdb running MiXCR on the RT-PCR reads. The sample holds approximately 520,000 distinct CDR3 sequences; about 25% are singletons and the top ten take 1.5% to 2%. The sample in question was CD4+ T cells sorted from PBMCs, obtained 4 to 6 days after vaccination. All receptors derive from a man between 50 and 59 years old who received an inactivated influenza vaccine. Each CDR3 is given with its conserved first and last residue. A D gene is named only where the DNA matches it firmly. A clone size is listed for some rows: how often the clone was seen (once, few, many), or a class if it is expanded.

abundance: few
j_gene: TRBJ1-2
d_gene: -
v_gene: TRBV29-1
CDR3nt: TGCAGCGTTCACAGGGTTAACTATGGCTACACCTTC
CDR3aa: CSVHRVNYGYTF

abundance: -
j_gene: TRBJ2-3
d_gene: TRBD2
v_gene: TRBV10-2
CDR3nt: TGCGCCAGCAGTGGGACTAGCGCCGGTACGCAGTATTTT
CDR3aa: CASSGTSAGTQYF

abundance: -
j_gene: TRBJ2-3
d_gene: TRBD2
v_gene: TRBV11-2
CDR3nt: TGTGCCAGCAGCCTTCGGGGACTAGCGGGGAGCTCGAGTGCAGATACGCAGTATTTT
CDR3aa: CASSLRGLAGSSSADTQYF

abundance: few
j_gene: TRBJ1-5
d_gene: -
v_gene: TRBV19
CDR3nt: TGTGCCAGTAGGAACAGGGAAGGTTGGAATCAGCCCCAGCATTTT
CDR3aa: CASRNREGWNQPQHF

abundance: -
j_gene: TRBJ1-3
d_gene: -
v_gene: TRBV4-3
CDR3nt: TGCGCCAGCAGCCCCAACGGTGGGGGTGGTGGAAACACCATATATTTT
CDR3aa: CASSPNGGGGGNTIYF

abundance: -
j_gene: TRBJ2-1
d_gene: TRBD2
v_gene: TRBV6-1
CDR3nt: TGTGCCAGCAGTGAGCCTAGCGGGGGGTACAATGAGCAGTTCTTC
CDR3aa: CASSEPSGGYNEQFF

abundance: few
j_gene: TRBJ2-2
d_gene: -
v_gene: TRBV5-4
CDR3nt: TGTGCCAGCCATCGGGATTCAAGAGGTACCGGGGAGCTGTTTTTT
CDR3aa: CASHRDSRGTGELFF

abundance: -
j_gene: TRBJ2-5
d_gene: -
v_gene: TRBV24-1
CDR3nt: TGTGCCACCAGTGACGGAGGGGTTGGGACCCAGTACTTC
CDR3aa: CATSDGGVGTQYF

abundance: -
j_gene: TRBJ1-2
d_gene: -
v_gene: TRBV6-2/TRBV6-3
CDR3nt: TGTGCCAGCAGTTGGTGGGGAGACTATGGCTACACCTTC
CDR3aa: CASSWWGDYGYTF

abundance: -
j_gene: TRBJ2-2
d_gene: -
v_gene: TRBV5-6
CDR3nt: TGTGCCAGCAGAATTGGGGCCTGGGGGACGAACACCGGGGAGCTGTTTTTT
CDR3aa: CASRIGAWGTNTGELFF

abundance: -
j_gene: TRBJ2-2
d_gene: TRBD1
v_gene: TRBV7-9
CDR3nt: TGTGCCAGCAGCTCCAGGGGGCGAACCGGGGAGCTGTTTTTT
CDR3aa: CASSSRGRTGELFF

abundance: -
j_gene: TRBJ2-7
d_gene: -
v_gene: TRBV14
CDR3nt: TGTGCCAGCAGCCGCTCCCCGGCACTAGGCTACGAGCAGTACTTC
CDR3aa: CASSRSPALGYEQYF